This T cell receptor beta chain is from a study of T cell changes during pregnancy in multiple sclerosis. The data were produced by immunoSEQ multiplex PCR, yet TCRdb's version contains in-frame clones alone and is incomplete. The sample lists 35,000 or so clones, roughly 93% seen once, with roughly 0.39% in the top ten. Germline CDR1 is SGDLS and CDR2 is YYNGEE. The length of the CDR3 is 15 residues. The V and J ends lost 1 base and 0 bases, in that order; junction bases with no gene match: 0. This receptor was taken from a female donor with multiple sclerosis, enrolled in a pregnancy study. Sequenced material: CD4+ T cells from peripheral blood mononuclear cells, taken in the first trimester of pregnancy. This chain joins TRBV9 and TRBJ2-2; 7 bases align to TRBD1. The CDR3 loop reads CASSVQGANTGELFF. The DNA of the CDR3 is TGTGCCAGCAGCGTACAGGGGGCGAACACCGGGGAGCTGTTTTTT.